In its sample, the clone carrying this T cell receptor beta chain was seen a few times. Its antigen is unidentified. V lost 0 bases and J lost 5, with 13 bases in between. The CDR3 sequence is 14 residues long. Germline loops: CDR1 GTSNPN, CDR2 SVGIG (reference sequence). Both TCR beta VDJ combination and CDR3 sequence profiling were carried out. Genomic DNA was the template for this profiling. In TCRdb, the reads were re-called with MiXCR into one record per CDR3 protein. The sample has about 250,000 distinct CDR3 sequences, roughly half seen once. Patients selected for sequencing had displayed CD8+CD57+ cell expansion by flow cytometry. All participating patients were living with severe acquired aplastic anemia. The data derive from a study of CD8+CD57+ T cells in acquired aplastic anemia. Study background: Sorted CD4+ and CD8+ cell DNA averaged approximately 3.2 ug.

Points from the study as a whole: Found in both controls and patients were some 30 CD8+ CDR3 sequences.

Sequencing was carried out using sorted CD4+, CD8+, or CD8+CD57+ T cells (not recorded which) from PBMCs. The chain employs TRBV30 and TRBJ2-5; perhaps D is TRBD1 or TRBD2 (6 bases each). The clonotype originates from a human donor with aplastic anemia. The CDR3 region has the DNA TGTGCCTGGAGTGTTCTAGGGGGGATCGAGACCCAGTACTTC. Translation: CAWSVLGGIETQYF.